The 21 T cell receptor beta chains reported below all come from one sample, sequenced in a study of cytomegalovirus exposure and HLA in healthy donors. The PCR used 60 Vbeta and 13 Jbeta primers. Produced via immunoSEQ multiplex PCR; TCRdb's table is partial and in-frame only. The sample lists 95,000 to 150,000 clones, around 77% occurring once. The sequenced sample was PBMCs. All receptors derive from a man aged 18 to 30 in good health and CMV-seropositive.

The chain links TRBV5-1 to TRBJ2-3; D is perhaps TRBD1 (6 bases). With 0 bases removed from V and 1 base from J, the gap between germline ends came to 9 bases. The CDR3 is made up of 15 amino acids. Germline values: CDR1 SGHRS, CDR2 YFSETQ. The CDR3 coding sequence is TGCGCCAGCAGCTTGGGGACAGTCGGCACAGATACGCAGTATTTT. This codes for CASSLGTVGTDTQYF. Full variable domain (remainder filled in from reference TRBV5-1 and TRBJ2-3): KAGVTQTPRYLIKTRGQQVTLSCSPISGHRSVSWYQQTPGQGLQFLFEYFSETQRNKGNFPGRFSGRQFSNSRSEMNVSTLELGDSALYLCASSLGTVGTDTQYFGPGTRLTVL.

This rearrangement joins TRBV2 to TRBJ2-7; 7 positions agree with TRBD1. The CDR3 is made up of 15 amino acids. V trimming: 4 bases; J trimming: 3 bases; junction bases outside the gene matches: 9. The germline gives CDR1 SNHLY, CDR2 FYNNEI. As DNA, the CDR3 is TGTGCCAGCAGTGTATACAGGGGACCCTTCTACGAGCAGTACTTC. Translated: CASSVYRGPFYEQYF.

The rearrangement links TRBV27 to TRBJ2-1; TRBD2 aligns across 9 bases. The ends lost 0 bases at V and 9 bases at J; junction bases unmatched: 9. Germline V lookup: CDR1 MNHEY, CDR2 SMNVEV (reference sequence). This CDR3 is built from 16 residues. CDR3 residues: CASSLSGAGGHTEQFF. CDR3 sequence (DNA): TGTGCCAGCAGTTTATCTGGAGCGGGAGGCCATACTGAGCAGTTCTTC.

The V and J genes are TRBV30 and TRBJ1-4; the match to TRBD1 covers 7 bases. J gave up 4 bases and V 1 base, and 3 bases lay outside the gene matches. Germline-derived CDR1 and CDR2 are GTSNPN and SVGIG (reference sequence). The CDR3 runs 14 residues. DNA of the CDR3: TGTGCCTGGAGTGACAGGGGAGGTAATGAAAAACTGTTTTTT. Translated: CAWSDRGGNEKLFF. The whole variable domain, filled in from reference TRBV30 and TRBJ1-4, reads SQTIHQWPATLVQPVGSPLSLECTVEGTSNPNLYWYRQAAGRGLQLLFYSVGIGQISSEVPQNLSASRPQDRQFILSSKKLLLSDSGFYLCAWSDRGGNEKLFFGSGTQLSVL.

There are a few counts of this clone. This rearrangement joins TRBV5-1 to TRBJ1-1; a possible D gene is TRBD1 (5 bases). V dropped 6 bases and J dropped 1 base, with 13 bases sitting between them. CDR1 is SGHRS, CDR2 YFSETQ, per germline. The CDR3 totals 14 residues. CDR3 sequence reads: CASNGDSGNTEAFF. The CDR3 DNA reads TGCGCCAGCAACGGTGACAGTGGGAACACTGAAGCTTTCTTT.

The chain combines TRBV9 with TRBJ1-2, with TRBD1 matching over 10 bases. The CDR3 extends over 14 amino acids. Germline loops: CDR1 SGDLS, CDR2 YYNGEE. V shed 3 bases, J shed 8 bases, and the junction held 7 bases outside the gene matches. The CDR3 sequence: CASSDRQGARGYTF. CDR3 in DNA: TGTGCCAGCAGCGACCGACAGGGGGCAAGGGGCTACACCTTC.

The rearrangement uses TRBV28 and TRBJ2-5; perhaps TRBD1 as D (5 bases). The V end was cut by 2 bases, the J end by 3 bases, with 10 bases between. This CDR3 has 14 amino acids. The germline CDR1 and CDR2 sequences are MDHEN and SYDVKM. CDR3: CASSLQGEKETQYF. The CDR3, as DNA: TGTGCCAGCAGTTTACAGGGTGAGAAAGAGACCCAGTACTTC.

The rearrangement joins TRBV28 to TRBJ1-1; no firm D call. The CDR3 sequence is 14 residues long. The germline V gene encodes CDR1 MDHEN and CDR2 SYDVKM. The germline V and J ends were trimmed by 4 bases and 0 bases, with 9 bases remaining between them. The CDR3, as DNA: TGTGCCAGCAGTTCCCCGGGGTTGAACACTGAAGCTTTCTTT. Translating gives CASSSPGLNTEAFF.

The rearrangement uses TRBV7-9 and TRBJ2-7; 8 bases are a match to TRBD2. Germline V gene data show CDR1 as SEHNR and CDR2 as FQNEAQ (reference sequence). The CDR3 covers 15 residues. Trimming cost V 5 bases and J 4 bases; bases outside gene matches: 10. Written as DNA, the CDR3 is TGTGCCAGCAGCCCCTACCCTAGCGGGCAATACGAGCAGTACTTC. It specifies CASSPYPSGQYEQYF.

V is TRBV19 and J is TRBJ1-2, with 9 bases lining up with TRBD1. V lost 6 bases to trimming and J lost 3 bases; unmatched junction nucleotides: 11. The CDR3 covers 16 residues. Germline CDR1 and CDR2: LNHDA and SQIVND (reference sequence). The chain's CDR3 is CASSMGQGEVDYGYTF. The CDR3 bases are TGTGCCAGTAGCATGGGACAGGGAGAGGTCGACTATGGCTACACCTTC.

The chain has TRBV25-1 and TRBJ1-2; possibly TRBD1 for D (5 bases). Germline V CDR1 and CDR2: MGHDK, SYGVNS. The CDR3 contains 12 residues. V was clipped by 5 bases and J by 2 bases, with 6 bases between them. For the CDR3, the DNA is TGTGCCAGCAGTACAGGAAACTATGGCTACACCTTC. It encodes CASSTGNYGYTF.

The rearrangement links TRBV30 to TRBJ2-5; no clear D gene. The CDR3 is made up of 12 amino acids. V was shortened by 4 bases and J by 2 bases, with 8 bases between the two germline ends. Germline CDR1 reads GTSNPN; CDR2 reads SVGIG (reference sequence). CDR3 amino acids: CAWKPSQETQYF. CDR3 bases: TGTGCCTGGAAGCCCTCTCAAGAGACCCAGTACTTC.

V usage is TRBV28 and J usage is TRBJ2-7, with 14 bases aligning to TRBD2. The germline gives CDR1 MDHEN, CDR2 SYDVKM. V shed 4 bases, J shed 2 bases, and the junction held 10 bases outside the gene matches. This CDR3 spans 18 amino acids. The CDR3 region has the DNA TGTGCCAGCAGTTCCCCCGGGACTAGCGGGAGTCTAACCTACGAGCAGTACTTC. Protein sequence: CASSSPGTSGSLTYEQYF.

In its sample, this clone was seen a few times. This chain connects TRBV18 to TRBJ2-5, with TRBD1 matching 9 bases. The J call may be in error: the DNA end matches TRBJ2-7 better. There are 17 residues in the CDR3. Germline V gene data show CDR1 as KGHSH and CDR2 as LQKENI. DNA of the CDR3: TGTGCCAGCTCACACGCGGTAGTTGGGACAGGGTTAGACGAGCAGTACTTC. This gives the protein CASSHAVVGTGLDEQYF.

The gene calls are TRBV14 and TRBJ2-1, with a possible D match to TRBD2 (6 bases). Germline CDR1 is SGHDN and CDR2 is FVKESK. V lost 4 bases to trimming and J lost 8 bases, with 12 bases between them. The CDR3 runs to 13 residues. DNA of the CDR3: TGTGCCAGCAGCCTTCTCGGAGGGCATGAGCAGTTCTTC. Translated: CASSLLGGHEQFF.

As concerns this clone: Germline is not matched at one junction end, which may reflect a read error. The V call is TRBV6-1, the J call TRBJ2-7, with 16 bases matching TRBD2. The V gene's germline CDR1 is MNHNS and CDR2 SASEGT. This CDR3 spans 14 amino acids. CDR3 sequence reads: CASREGLAGGGWHF. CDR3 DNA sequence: TGTGCCAGCAGAGAGGGACTAGCGGGAGGGGGTTGGCACTTC.

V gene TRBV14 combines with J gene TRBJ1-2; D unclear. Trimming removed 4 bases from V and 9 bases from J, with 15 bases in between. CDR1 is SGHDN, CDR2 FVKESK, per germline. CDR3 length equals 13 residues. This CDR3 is CASSPSVNRRYTF. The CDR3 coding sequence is TGTGCCAGCAGCCCCAGCGTGAATAGACGCTACACCTTC. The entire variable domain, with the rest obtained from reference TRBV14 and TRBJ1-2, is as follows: EAGVTQFPSHSVIEKGQTVTLRCDPISGHDNLYWYRRVMGKEIKFLLHFVKESKQDESGMPNNRFLAERTGGTYSTLKVQPAELEDSGVYFCASSPSVNRRYTFGSGTRLTVV.

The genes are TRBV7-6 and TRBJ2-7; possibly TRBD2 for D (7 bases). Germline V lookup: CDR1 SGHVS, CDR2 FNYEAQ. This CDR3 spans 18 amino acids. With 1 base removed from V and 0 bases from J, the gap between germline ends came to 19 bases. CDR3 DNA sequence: TGTGCCAGCAGCTTAGGGCCGGGGGGCGGGAGCAACTCCTACGAGCAGTACTTC. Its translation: CASSLGPGGGSNSYEQYF.

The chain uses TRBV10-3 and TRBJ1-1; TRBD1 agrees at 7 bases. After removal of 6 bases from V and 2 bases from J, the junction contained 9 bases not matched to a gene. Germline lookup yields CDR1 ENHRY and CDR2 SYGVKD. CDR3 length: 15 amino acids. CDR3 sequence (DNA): TGTGCCATCAGAACGACAGGGTCGGCTAACACTGAAGCTTTCTTT. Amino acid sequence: CAIRTTGSANTEAFF.

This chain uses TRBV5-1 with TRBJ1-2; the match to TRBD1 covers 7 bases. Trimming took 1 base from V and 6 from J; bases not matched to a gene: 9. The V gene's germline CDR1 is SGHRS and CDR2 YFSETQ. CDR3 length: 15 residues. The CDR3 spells CASSLYRGSPDGYTF. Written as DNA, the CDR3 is TGCGCCAGCAGCTTGTACAGGGGATCCCCGGATGGCTACACCTTC.

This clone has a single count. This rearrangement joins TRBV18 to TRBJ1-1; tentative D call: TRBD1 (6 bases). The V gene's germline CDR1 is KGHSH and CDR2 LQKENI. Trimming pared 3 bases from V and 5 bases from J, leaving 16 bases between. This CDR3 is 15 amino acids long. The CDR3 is CASSPFGGHGTEAFF. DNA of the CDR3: TGTGCCAGCTCACCTTTTGGGGGCCACGGGACTGAAGCTTTCTTT. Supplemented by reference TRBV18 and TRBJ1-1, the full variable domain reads NAGVMQNPRHLVRRRGQEARLRCSPMKGHSHVYWYRQLPEEGLKFMVYLQKENIIDESGMPKERFSAEFPKEGPSILRIQQVVRGDSAAYFCASSPFGGHGTEAFFGQGTRLTVV.